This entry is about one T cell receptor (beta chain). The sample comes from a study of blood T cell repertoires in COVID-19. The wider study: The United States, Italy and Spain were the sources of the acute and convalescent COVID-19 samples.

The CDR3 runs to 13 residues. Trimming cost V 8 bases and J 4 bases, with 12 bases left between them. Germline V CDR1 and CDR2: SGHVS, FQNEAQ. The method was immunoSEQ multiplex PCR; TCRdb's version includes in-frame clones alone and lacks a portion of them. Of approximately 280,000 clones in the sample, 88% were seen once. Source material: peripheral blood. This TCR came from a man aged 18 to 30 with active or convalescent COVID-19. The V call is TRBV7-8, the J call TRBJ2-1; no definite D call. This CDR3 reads CASLSPGYNEQFF. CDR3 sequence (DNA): TGTGCCAGCCTCTCTCCGGGTTACAATGAGCAGTTCTTC.